This TCR beta chain was recorded in a study of breast tumors, draining lymph nodes, adjacent tissues. Study observations and caveats: Luminal-like breast cancer showed significantly greater tumor-nontumor repertoire similarity than basal-like breast cancer did.

In this sample, this clonotype turned up many times. Its antigen remains unknown. The CDR3 extends over 13 amino acids. From the multiplex PCR reads, TCRdb called clonotypes with MiXCR, one entry per CDR3 protein. The sample lists tens of thousands of distinct CDR3 sequences; 20% to 25% were seen once. The chain carries TRBV12-3 or TRBV12-4 and TRBJ1-2; 8 bases line up with TRBD1. The material sequenced was breast tumor tissue. The source of this sequence is a female donor with breast cancer. Some clones in this sample may be carry-over from other donors' samples. CDR3 in amino acids: CAVLGQGAGGYTF. Here the CDR3 DNA reads TGTGCGGTCCTTGGTCAGGGGGCGGGCGGCTACACCTTC.